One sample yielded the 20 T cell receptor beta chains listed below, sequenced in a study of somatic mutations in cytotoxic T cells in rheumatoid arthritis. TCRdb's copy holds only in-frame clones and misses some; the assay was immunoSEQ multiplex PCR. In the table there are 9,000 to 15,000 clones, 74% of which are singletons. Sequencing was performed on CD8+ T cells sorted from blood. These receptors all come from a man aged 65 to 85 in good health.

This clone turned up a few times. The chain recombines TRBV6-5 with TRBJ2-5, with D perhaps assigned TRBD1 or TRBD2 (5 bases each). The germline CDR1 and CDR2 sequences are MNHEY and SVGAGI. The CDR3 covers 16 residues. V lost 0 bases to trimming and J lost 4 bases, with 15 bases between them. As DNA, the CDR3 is TGTGCCAGCAGTTACTCAGGGACGGACCGGAGAGAGACCCAGTACTTC. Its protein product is CASSYSGTDRRETQYF.

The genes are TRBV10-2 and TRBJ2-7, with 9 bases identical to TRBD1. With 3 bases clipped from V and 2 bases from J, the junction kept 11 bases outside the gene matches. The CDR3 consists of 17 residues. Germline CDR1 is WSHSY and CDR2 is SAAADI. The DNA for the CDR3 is TGCGCCAGCAGTGATCAGCAACCGGGACAGGGCGCCTACGAGCAGTACTTC. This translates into CASSDQQPGQGAYEQYF.

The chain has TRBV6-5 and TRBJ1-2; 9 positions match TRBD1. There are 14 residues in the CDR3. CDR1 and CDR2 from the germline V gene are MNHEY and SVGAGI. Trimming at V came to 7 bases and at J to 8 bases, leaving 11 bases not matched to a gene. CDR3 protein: CASTRQGGAEGYTF. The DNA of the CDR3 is TGTGCCAGCACCCGACAGGGGGGGGCGGAAGGCTACACCTTC.

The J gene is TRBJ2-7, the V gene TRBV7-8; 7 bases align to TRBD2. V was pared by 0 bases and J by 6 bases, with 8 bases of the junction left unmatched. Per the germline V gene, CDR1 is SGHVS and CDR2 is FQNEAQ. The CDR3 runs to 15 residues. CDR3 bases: TGTGCCAGCAGCTTAGCTTACGGGAGGCTCGTCGAGCAGTACTTC. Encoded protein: CASSLAYGRLVEQYF.

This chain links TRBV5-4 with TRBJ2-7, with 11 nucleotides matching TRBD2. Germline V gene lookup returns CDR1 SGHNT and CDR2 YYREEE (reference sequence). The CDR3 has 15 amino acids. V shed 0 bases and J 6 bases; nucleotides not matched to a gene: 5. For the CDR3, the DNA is TGTGCCAGCAGCTTGGAGGCTAGCGGGGGGACCGAGCAGTACTTC. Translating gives CASSLEASGGTEQYF.

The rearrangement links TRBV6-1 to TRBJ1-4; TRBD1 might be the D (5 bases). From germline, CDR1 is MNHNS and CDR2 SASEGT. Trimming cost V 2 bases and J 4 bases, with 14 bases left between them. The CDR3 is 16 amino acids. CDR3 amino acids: CASSERGGAGNEKLFF. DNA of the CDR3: TGTGCCAGCAGTGAACGGGGCGGGGCGGGTAATGAAAAACTGTTTTTT.

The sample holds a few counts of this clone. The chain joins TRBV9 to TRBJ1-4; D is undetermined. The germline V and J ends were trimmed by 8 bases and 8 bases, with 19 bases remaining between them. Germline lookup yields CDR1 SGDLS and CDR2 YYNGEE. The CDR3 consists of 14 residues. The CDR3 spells CASNPDGGSEKLFF. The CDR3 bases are TGTGCCAGTAACCCGGACGGAGGATCGGAAAAACTGTTTTTT.

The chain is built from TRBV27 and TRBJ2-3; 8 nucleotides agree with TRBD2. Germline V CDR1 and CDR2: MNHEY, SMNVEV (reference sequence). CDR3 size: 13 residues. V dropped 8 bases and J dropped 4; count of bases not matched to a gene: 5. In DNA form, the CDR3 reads TGTGCCAGCCTCCGGGGGGGCTCAGATACGCAGTATTTT. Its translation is CASLRGGSDTQYF.

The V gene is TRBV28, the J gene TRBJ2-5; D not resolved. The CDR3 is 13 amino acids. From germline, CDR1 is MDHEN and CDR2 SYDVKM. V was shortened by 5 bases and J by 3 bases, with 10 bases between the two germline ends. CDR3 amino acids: CASSPPGEETQYF. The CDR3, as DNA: TGTGCCAGCAGTCCCCCTGGGGAAGAGACCCAGTACTTC.

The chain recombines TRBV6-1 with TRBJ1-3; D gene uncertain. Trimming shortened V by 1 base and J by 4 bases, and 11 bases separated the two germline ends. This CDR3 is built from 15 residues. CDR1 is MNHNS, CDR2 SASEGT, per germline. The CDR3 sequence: CASSEEEGSGNTIYF. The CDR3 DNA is TGTGCCAGCAGTGAAGAGGAGGGCTCAGGAAACACCATATATTTT.

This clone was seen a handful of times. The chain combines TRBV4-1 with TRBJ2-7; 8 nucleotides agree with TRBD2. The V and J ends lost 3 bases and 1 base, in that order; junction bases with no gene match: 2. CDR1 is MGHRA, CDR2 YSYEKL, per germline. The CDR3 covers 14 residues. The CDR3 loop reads CASSHSGGSYEQYF. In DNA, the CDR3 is TGCGCCAGCAGCCACTCGGGAGGGTCCTACGAGCAGTACTTC.

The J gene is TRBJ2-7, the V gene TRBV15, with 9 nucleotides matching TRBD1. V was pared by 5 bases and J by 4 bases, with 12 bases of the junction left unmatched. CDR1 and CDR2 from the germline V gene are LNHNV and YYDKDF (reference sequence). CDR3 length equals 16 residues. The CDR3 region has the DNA TGTGCCACCAGCGCCTCCGGGACAGGGTTGTCGTACGAGCAGTACTTC. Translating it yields CATSASGTGLSYEQYF.

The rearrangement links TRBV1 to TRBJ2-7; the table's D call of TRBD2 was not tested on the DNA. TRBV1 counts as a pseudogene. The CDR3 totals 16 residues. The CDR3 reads CTSSHAMTSGRARQYF. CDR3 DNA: TGCACCAGCAGCCACGCAATGACGAGCGGGAGGGCCCGGCAGTACTTC.

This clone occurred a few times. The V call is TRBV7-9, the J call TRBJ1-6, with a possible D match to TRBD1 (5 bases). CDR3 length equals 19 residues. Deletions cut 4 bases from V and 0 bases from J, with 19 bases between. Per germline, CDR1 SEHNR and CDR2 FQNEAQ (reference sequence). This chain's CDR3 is CASSSLGLGVSSYNSPLHF. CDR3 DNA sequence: TGTGCCAGCAGCTCCCTAGGGTTAGGGGTGAGCTCCTATAATTCACCCCTCCACTTT. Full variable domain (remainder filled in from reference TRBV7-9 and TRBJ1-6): DTGVSQNPRHKITKRGQNVTFRCDPISEHNRLYWYRQTLGQGPEFLTYFQNEAQLEKSRLLSDRFSAERPKGSFSTLEIQRTEQGDSAMYLCASSSLGLGVSSYNSPLHFGNGTRLTVT.

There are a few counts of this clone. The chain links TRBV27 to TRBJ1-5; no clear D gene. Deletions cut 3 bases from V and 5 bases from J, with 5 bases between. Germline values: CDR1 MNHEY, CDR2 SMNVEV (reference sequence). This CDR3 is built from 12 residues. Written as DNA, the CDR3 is TGTGCCAGCAGTTTCCCTGATCAGCCCCAGCATTTT. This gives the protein CASSFPDQPQHF.

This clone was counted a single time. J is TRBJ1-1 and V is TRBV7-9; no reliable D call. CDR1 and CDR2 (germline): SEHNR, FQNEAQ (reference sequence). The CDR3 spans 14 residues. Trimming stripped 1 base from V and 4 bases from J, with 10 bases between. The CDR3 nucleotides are TGTGCCAGCAGCTTAGTGAAGGGCGGCACTGAAGCTTTCTTT. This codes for CASSLVKGGTEAFF.

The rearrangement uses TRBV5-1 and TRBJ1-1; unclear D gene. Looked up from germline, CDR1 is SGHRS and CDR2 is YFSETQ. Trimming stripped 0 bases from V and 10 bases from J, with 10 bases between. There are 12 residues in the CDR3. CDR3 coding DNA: TGCGCCAGCAGCTTGGTTGGGGAGGGAGCTTTCTTT. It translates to CASSLVGEGAFF. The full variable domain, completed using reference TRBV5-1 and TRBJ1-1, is KAGVTQTPRYLIKTRGQQVTLSCSPISGHRSVSWYQQTPGQGLQFLFEYFSETQRNKGNFPGRFSGRQFSNSRSEMNVSTLELGDSALYLCASSLVGEGAFFGQGTRLTVV.

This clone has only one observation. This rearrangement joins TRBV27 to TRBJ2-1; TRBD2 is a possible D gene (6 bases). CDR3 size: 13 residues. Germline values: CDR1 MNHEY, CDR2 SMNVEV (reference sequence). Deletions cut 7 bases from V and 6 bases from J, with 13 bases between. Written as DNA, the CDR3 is TGTGCCAGCACCATGGGAGGTGCCAATGAGCAGTTCTTC. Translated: CASTMGGANEQFF.

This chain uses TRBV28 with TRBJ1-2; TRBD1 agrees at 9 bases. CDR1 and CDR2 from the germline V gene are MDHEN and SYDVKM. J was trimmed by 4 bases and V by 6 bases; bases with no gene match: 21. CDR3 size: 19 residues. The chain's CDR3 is CASSSDPLFRDRDFYGYTF. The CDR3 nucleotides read TGTGCCAGCAGCTCCGACCCACTCTTCCGGGACAGGGACTTCTATGGCTACACCTTC.

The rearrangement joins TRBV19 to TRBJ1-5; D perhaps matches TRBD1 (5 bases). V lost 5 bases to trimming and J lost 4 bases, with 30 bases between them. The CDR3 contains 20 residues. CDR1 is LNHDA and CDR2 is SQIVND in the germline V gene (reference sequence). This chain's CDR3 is CASSVRQRRSALGLNQPQHF. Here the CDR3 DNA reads TGTGCCAGTAGTGTCAGACAGAGGAGATCGGCACTGGGGCTTAATCAGCCCCAGCATTTT.